The clone carrying this T cell receptor (beta chain) was seen at least ten times. Criteria for exclusion of patients were uncontrolled infection, other autoimmune disease, pregnancy or lactation. These data originate in a study of T cells in Graves' hyperthyroidism and ophthalmopathy. Authors of the study amplified TCR beta CDR3 regions from RNA transcripts. The HTBI set primed first-round TCR CDR3 RT-PCR. TCRdb re-analysed the multiplex PCR reads in MiXCR, keeping a single row per CDR3 protein. The sample shows some 500,000 distinct CDR3 sequences, about an eighth of them seen only once. The V end was cut by 1 base, the J end by 4 bases, with 14 bases between. The germline CDR1 and CDR2 sequences are MGHRA and YSYEKL. This CDR3 contains 15 residues.

The receptor's source is a woman in her late teens or twenties with Graves' hyperthyroidism. The chain carries TRBV4-1 and TRBJ2-7; D is perhaps TRBD1 (6 bases). The sample taken for sequencing was blood. This CDR3 reads CASSQGTGLGYEQYV. CDR3 bases: TGCGCCAGCAGCCAAGGTACAGGGCTTGGTTACGAGCAGTACGTC.